The 8 T cell receptor beta chains presented below share a single source sample, sequenced in a study of OX40 agonist ivuxolimab in advanced cancers. Assay used: immunoSEQ multiplex PCR; TCRdb lists only in-frame clones, some missing. Of roughly 73,000 clones listed, 85% to 90% were seen once; the top ten hold approximately 2.8%. The sequencing used CD4+ or CD8+ T cells sorted from blood, collected in a trial of the OX40 agonist ivuxolimab. The receptors were gathered from an adult with an advanced solid tumor such as melanoma, head and neck, liver or kidney cancer.

This clone showed up just once. The chain recombines TRBV6-1 with TRBJ1-6; D might be TRBD1 (6 bases). CDR1 and CDR2 from the germline V gene are MNHNS and SASEGT. The CDR3 consists of 15 residues. V was shortened by 6 bases and J by 7 bases, with 16 bases between the two germline ends. The CDR3 spells CASRRGAEGNSPLHF. The CDR3 DNA sequence: TGTGCCAGCAGGAGGGGGGCTGAAGGGAATTCACCCCTCCACTTT.

The CDR3 DNA reads TGTGCCAGCAGACAGGGGTCCTACGAGCAGTACTTC. This gives the protein CASRQGSYEQYF. The genes are TRBV6-5 and TRBJ2-7, with TRBD1 matching over 7 bases. Per germline, CDR1 MNHEY and CDR2 SVGAGI. CDR3 length equals 12 residues. With V trimmed by 6 bases and J by 1 base, 0 bases remained unmatched.

J is TRBJ1-1 and V is TRBV2; D is possibly TRBD1 (5 bases). This CDR3 has 14 residues. V lost 7 bases, J lost 1 base, and 13 bases lay in between. The germline V gene encodes CDR1 SNHLY and CDR2 FYNNEI. CDR3 in DNA: TGTGCCAGCACCCGGACATCCGGGAACACTGAAGCTTTCTTT. Amino acid sequence: CASTRTSGNTEAFF.

The chain uses TRBV10-3 and TRBJ2-7; 8 bases are a match to TRBD2. Germline loops: CDR1 ENHRY, CDR2 SYGVKD. CDR3 length equals 15 residues. Trimming removed 0 bases from V and 5 bases from J; junction bases left unmatched: 6. The CDR3 sequence: CAISESGGGPDEQYF. CDR3 sequence (DNA): TGTGCCATCAGTGAGTCGGGCGGGGGGCCAGACGAGCAGTACTTC.

This chain links TRBV27 with TRBJ2-7; 9 bases are shared with TRBD1. Trimming at V came to 6 bases and at J to 5 bases, leaving 5 bases not matched to a gene. Germline CDR1 MNHEY, CDR2 SMNVEV (reference sequence). The CDR3 loop spans 13 amino acids. This CDR3 reads CASSPGDRDEQYF. Written as DNA, the CDR3 is TGTGCCAGCAGCCCAGGGGACAGGGACGAGCAGTACTTC.

The chain uses TRBV28 and TRBJ2-5, with D perhaps TRBD2 (6 bases). Trimming cost V 4 bases and J 0 bases, with 12 bases left between them. This CDR3 is 15 amino acids long. Germline V gives CDR1 MDHEN, CDR2 SYDVKM. DNA of the CDR3: TGTGCCAGCAGTTCGGGGACTTCGTACCAAGAGACCCAGTACTTC. Translation: CASSSGTSYQETQYF. Full variable domain (remainder filled in from reference TRBV28 and TRBJ2-5): DVKVTQSSRYLVKRTGEKVFLECVQDMDHENMFWYRQDPGLGLRLIYFSYDVKMKEKGDIPEGYSVSREKKERFSLILESASTNQTSMYLCASSSGTSYQETQYFGPGTRLLVL.

The chain uses TRBV28 and TRBJ1-2; no reliable D call. This CDR3 spans 14 amino acids. Per the germline V gene, CDR1 is MDHEN and CDR2 is SYDVKM. Deletions cut 2 bases from V and 2 bases from J, with 9 bases between. CDR3 nucleotide sequence: TGTGCCAGCAGTTTAGATCAGAAAAACTATGGCTACACCTTC. Its protein product is CASSLDQKNYGYTF.

The chain has TRBV2 and TRBJ2-3; 8 nucleotides agree with TRBD1. Germline assignment: CDR1 SNHLY and CDR2 FYNNEI. The length of the CDR3 is 14 residues. V dropped 10 bases and J dropped 6; count of bases not matched to a gene: 12. CDR3 amino acids: CATRDRLSSDTQYF. In nucleotides, the CDR3 is TGTGCCACCAGGGACAGGTTATCATCGGATACGCAGTATTTT.